This T cell receptor (beta chain) was obtained from a study of low-dose radiotherapy and immunotherapy resistance in tumors. In the study overall: Each patient took aspirin at a dose of 300 mg by mouth once daily over the course of four cycles, with dosing beginning on cycle 1 day 1.

From germline, CDR1 is DFQATT and CDR2 SNEGSKA (reference sequence). The CDR3 is 13 residues long. V dropped 8 bases and J dropped 5 bases, with 18 bases sitting between them. With a constant-region primer and a V-primer adapter, TCRs were subjected to 20 PCR cycles of amplification. One entry per CDR3 protein results from TCRdb running MiXCR on the reads. Of 40,000 to 65,000 distinct CDR3 sequences in the sample, approximately 31% were seen once. Regarding time point: after trial treatment. Indicated treatment: LDRT plus nivolumab, ipilimumab, low-dose cyclophosphamide and aspirin (RACIN trial). This clonotype came up many times.

The receptor was isolated from a male donor with rectosigmoid adenocarcinoma. The specimen was PBMCs, collected after low-dose radiotherapy plus immunotherapy. The chain has TRBV20-1 and TRBJ2-5, with D possibly being TRBD2 (6 bases). The CDR3 coding sequence is TGCAGTCCCCTGGGTGGGAGCGGGGAGACCCAGTACTTC. It is translated as CSPLGGSGETQYF.